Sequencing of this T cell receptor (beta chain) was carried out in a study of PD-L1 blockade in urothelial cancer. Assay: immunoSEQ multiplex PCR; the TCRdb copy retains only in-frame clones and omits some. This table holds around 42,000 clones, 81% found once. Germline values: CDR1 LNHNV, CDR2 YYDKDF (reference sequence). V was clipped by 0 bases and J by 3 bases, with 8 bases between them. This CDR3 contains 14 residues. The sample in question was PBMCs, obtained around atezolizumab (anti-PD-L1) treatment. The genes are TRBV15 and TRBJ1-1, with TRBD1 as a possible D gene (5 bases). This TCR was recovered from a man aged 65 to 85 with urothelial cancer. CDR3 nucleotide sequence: TGTGCCACCAGCAGAGATAGGGGTTACACTGAAGCTTTCTTT. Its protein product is CATSRDRGYTEAFF.